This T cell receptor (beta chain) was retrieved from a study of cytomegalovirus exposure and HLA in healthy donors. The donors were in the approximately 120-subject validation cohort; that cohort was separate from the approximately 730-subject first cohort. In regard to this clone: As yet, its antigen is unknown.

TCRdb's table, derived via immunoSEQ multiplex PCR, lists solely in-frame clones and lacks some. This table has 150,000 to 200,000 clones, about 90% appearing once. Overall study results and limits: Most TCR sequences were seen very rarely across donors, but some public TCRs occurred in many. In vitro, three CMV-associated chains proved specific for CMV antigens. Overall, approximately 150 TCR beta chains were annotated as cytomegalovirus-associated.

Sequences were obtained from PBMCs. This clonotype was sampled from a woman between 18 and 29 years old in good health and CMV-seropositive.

The CDR3 is CASSPRGGDTQYF. The CDR3 DNA reads TGTGCCAGCTCACCTCGGGGAGGAGATACGCAGTATTTT. This chain connects TRBV18 to TRBJ2-3; tentative D call: TRBD2 (6 bases). CDR1 is KGHSH, CDR2 LQKENI, per germline. This CDR3 spans 13 amino acids. Trimming left V 3 bases short and J 5 bases short, with 9 bases between.